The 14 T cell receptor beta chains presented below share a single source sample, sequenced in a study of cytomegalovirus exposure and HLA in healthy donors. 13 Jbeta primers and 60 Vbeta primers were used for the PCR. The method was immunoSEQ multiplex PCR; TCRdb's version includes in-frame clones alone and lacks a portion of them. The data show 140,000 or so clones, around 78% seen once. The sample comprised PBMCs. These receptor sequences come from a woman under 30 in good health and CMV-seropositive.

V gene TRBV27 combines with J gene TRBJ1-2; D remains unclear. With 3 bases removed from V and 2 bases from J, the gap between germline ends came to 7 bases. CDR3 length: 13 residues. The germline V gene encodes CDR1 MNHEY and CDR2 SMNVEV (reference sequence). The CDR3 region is CASSFEGNYGYTF. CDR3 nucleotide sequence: TGTGCCAGCAGTTTTGAGGGAAACTATGGCTACACCTTC.

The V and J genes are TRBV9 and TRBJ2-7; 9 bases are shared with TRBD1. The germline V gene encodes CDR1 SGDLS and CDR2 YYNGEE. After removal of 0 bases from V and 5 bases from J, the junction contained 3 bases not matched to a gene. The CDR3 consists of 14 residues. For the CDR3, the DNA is TGTGCCAGCAGCGTAGGGAGGACAGGGGACGAGCAGTACTTC. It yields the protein CASSVGRTGDEQYF. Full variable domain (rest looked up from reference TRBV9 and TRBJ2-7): DSGVTQTPKHLITATGQRVTLRCSPRSGDLSVYWYQQSLDQGLQFLIQYYNGEERAKGNILERFSAQQFPDLHSELNLSSLELGDSALYFCASSVGRTGDEQYFGPGTRLTVT.

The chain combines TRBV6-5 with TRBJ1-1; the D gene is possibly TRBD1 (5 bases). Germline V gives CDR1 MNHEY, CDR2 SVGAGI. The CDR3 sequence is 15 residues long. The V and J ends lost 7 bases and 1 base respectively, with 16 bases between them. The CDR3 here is CASTEHRTGNTEAFF. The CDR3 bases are TGTGCCAGCACCGAACACAGGACGGGGAACACTGAAGCTTTCTTT.

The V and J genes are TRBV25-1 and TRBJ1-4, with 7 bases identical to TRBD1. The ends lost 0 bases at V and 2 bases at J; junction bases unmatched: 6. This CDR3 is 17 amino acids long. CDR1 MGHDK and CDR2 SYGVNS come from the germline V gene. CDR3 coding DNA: TGTGCCAGCAGTGAATATATGACAGGGCCTACTAATGAAAAACTGTTTTTT. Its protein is CASSEYMTGPTNEKLFF.

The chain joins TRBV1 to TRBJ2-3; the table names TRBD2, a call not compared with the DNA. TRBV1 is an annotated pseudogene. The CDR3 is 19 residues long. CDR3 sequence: CTSSQEAGAGALSTDTQYF. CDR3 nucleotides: TGCACCAGCAGCCAAGAGGCCGGAGCGGGGGCCCTTAGCACAGATACGCAGTATTTT.

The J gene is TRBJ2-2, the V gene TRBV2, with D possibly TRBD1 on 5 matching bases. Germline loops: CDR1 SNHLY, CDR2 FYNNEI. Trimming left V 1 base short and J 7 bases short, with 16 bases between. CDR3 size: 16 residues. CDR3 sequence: CASSEGWGQKIGELFF. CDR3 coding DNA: TGTGCCAGCAGTGAAGGATGGGGCCAGAAGATCGGGGAGCTGTTTTTT.

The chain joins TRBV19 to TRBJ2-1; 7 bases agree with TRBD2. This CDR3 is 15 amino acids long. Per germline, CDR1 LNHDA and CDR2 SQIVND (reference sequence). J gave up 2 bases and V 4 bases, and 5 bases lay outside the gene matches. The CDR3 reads CASSTAGDPYNEQFF. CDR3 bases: TGTGCCAGTAGTACCGCGGGGGACCCCTACAATGAGCAGTTCTTC.

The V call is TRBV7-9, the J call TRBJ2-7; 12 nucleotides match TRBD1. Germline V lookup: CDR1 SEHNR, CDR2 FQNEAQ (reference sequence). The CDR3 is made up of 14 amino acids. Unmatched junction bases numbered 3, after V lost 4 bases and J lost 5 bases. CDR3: CASSSGTGGHEQYF. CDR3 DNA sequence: TGTGCCAGCAGCTCCGGGACAGGGGGCCACGAGCAGTACTTC.

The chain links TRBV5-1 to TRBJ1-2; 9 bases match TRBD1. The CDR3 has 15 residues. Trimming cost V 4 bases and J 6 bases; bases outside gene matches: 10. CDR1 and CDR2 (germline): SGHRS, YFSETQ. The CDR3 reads CASSPTAGQGHGYTF. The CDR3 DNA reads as TGCGCCAGCAGCCCAACCGCTGGACAGGGGCATGGCTACACCTTC. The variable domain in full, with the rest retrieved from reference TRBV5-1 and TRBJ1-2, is KAGVTQTPRYLIKTRGQQVTLSCSPISGHRSVSWYQQTPGQGLQFLFEYFSETQRNKGNFPGRFSGRQFSNSRSEMNVSTLELGDSALYLCASSPTAGQGHGYTFGSGTRLTVV.

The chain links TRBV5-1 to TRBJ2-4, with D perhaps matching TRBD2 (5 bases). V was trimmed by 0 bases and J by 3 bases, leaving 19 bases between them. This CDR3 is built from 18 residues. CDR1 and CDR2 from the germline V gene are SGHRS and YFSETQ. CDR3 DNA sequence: TGCGCCAGCAGCTTGGGGCGGTCGGGATTTGATGGCAAAAACATTCAGTACTTC. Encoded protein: CASSLGRSGFDGKNIQYF.

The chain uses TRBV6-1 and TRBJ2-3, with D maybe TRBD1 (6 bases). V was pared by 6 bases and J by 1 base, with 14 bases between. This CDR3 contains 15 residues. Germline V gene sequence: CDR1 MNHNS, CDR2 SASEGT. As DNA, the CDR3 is TGTGCCAGCAGGCCTGACAGGTGGGGCACAGATACGCAGTATTTT. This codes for CASRPDRWGTDTQYF.

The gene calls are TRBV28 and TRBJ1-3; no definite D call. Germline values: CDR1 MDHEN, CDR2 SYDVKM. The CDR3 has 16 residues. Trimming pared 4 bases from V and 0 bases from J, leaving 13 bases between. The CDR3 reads CASSSTPLSSGNTIYF. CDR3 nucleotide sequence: TGTGCCAGCAGTTCGACACCACTGAGCTCTGGAAACACCATATATTTT.

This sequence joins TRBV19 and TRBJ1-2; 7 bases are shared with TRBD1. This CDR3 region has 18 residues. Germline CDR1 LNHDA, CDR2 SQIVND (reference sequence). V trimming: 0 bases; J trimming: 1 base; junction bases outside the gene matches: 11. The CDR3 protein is CASSIETLVTGRNYGYTF. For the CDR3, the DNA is TGTGCCAGTAGTATAGAGACCCTCGTGACAGGGCGTAACTATGGCTACACCTTC.

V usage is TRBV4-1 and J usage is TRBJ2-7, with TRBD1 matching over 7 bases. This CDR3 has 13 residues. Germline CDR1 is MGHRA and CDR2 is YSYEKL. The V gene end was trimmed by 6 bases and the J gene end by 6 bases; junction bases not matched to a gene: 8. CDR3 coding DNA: TGCGCCAGCAGTCAGGACAGGCAGAGCGAGCAGTACTTC. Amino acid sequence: CASSQDRQSEQYF.